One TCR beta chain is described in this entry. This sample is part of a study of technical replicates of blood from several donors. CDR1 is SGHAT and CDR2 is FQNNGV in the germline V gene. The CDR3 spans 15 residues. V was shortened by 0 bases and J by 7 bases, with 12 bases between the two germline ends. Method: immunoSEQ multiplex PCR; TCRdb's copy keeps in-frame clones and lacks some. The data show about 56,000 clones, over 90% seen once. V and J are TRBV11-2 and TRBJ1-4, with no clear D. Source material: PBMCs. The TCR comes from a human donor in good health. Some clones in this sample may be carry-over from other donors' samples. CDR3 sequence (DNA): TGTGCCAGCAGCTTAGATAGAGGGCTGATTGAAAAACTGTTTTTT. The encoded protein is CASSLDRGLIEKLFF.